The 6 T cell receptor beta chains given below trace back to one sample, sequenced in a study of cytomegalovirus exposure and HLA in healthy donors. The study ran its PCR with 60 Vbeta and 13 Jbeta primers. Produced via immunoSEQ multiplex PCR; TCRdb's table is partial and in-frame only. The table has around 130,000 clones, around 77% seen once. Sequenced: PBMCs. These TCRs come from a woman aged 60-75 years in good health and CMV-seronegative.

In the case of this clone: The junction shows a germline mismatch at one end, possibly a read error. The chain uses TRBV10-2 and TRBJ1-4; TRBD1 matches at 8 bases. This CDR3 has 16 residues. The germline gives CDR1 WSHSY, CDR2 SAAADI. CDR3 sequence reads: CASSDRGRDKNGKLFF. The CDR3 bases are TGCGCCAGCAGTGACAGGGGGCGAGATAAGAATGGAAAACTGTTTTTT.

For the CDR3, the DNA is TGTGCCAGTAGTACGGCTAGCGGGGGGAAGAATGAGCAGTTCTTC. The encoded protein is CASSTASGGKNEQFF. The chain recombines TRBV19 with TRBJ2-1; 11 bases are a match to TRBD2. CDR3 size: 15 residues. The junction had 6 bases not matched to a gene; V was cut back by 4 bases and J by 7 bases. Germline-derived CDR1 and CDR2 are LNHDA and SQIVND (reference sequence).

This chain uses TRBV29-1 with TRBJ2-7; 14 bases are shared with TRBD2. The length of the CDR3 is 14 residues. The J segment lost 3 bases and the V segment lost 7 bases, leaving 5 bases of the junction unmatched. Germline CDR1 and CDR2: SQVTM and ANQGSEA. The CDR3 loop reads CSASGTSGSYEQYF. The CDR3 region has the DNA TGCAGCGCTTCAGGGACTAGCGGGAGCTACGAGCAGTACTTC.

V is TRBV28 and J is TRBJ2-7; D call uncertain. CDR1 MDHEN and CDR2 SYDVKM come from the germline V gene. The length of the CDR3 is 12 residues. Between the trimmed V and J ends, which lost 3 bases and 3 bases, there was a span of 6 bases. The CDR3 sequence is CASSFLRYEQYF. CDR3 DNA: TGTGCCAGCAGTTTTCTCCGCTACGAGCAGTACTTC.

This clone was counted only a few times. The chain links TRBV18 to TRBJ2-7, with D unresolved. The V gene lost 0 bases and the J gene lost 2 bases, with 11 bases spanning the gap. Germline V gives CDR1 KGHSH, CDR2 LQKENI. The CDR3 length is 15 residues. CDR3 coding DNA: TGTGCCAGCTCACCACCGGGCAGAAACACCTACGAGCAGTACTTC. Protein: CASSPPGRNTYEQYF.

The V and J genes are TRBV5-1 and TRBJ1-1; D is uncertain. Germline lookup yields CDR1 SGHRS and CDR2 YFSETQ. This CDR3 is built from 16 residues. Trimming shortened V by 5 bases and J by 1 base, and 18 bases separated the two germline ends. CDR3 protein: CASSLWPGGSNTEAFF. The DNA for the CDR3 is TGCGCCAGCAGTTTGTGGCCGGGAGGGTCGAACACTGAAGCTTTCTTT.